This entry lists 5 T cell receptor beta chains sequenced from one sample in a study of cytomegalovirus exposure and HLA in healthy donors. The PCR made use of 60 Vbeta and 13 Jbeta primers. TCRdb's table, derived via immunoSEQ multiplex PCR, lists solely in-frame clones and lacks some. The repertoire holds around 63,000 clones, roughly 80% seen once, with around 3% in the top ten. Sequencing input: PBMCs. These receptor sequences come from a woman in her 30s in good health and CMV-seronegative.

The gene calls are TRBV4-3 and TRBJ1-4; 8 nucleotides agree with TRBD1. This CDR3 is 16 amino acids long. Unmatched junction bases numbered 11, after V lost 4 bases and J lost 7 bases. Germline lookup yields CDR1 LGHNA and CDR2 YSLEER. DNA of the CDR3: TGCGCCAGCAGCCGCCATGGACAGGGAGGAGGTGAAAAACTGTTTTTT. It codes for CASSRHGQGGGEKLFF.

This clone appeared once. CDR3 in amino acids: CASSMGTGNQPQHF. The CDR3 DNA reads as TGTGCCAGTAGTATGGGGACAGGGAATCAGCCCCAGCATTTT. The gene calls are TRBV19 and TRBJ1-5; TRBD1 aligns across 9 bases. The CDR3 runs 14 residues. CDR1 is LNHDA, CDR2 SQIVND, per germline (reference sequence). Trimming cost V 3 bases and J 4 bases; bases outside gene matches: 1.

The chain uses TRBV27 and TRBJ1-5, with TRBD1 as a possible D gene (6 bases). Trimming shortened V by 7 bases and J by 3 bases, and 13 bases separated the two germline ends. This CDR3 is built from 14 residues. The germline gives CDR1 MNHEY, CDR2 SMNVEV (reference sequence). The CDR3 region is CASKNTGPNQPQHF. The CDR3 nucleotides read TGTGCCAGCAAAAATACAGGGCCCAATCAGCCCCAGCATTTT.

In this sample, this clone turned up once. V gene TRBV7-9 combines with J gene TRBJ2-2; D possibly corresponds to TRBD2 (5 bases). Trimming pared 1 base from V and 7 bases from J, leaving 13 bases between. Germline CDR1 reads SEHNR; CDR2 reads FQNEAQ (reference sequence). The CDR3 spans 15 residues. CDR3 sequence (DNA): TGTGCCAGCAGCTTAGGGTCCTACGAGGGCGGGGAGCTGTTTTTT. This codes for CASSLGSYEGGELFF. The full variable domain, with the rest looked up from reference TRBV7-9 and TRBJ2-2, is DTGVSQNPRHKITKRGQNVTFRCDPISEHNRLYWYRQTLGQGPEFLTYFQNEAQLEKSRLLSDRFSAERPKGSFSTLEIQRTEQGDSAMYLCASSLGSYEGGELFFGEGSRLTVL.

The chain is built from TRBV5-1 and TRBJ1-4; D is possibly TRBD1 (6 bases). V was shortened by 0 bases and J by 3 bases, with 12 bases between the two germline ends. Germline assignment: CDR1 SGHRS and CDR2 YFSETQ. The CDR3 is 16 amino acids. In DNA form, the CDR3 reads TGCGCCAGCAGCTTGGCGACAGGCCATTCTAATGAAAAACTGTTTTTT. Translated, it gives CASSLATGHSNEKLFF.